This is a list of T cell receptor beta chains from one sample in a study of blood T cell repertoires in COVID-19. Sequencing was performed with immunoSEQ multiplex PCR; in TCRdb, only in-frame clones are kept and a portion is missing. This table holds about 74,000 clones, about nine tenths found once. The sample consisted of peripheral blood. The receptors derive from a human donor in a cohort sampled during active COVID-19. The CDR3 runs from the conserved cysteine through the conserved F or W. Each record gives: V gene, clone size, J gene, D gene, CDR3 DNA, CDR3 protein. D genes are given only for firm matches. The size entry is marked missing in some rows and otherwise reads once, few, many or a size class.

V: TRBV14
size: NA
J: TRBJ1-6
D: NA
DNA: TGTGCCAGCAGCGTCTGGACACCTCCGAATTCACCCCTCCACTTT
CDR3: CASSVWTPPNSPLHF

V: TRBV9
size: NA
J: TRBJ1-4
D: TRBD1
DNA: TGTGCCAGCGGAACGGGACAGGGGAATGAAAAACTGTTTTTT
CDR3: CASGTGQGNEKLFF

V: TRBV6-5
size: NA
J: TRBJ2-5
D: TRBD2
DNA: TGTGCCAGCAGTACTAGCGGGAGTATAGGAGAGACCCAGTACTTC
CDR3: CASSTSGSIGETQYF

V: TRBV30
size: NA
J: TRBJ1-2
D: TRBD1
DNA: TGTGCCTGGACCGAAGGGACAGGGTATGGCTACACCTTC
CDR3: CAWTEGTGYGYTF

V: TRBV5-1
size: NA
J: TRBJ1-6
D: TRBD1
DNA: TGCGCCAGCAGCTTGGCAGGGGGTTCACCCCTCCACTTT
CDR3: CASSLAGGSPLHF

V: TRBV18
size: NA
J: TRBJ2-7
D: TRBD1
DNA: TGTGCCAGCTCACCCCCGGGACAGCTAAGAGAGAGCTACGAGCAGTACTTC
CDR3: CASSPPGQLRESYEQYF

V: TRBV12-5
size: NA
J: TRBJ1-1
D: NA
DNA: TGTGCTAGCGCTCAGACAGCTAACACTGAAGCTTTCTTT
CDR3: CASAQTANTEAFF

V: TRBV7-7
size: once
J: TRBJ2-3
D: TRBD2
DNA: TGTGCCAGCAGCTCGGGGTTGGGAGGGCCAGATACGCAGTATTTT
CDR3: CASSSGLGGPDTQYF

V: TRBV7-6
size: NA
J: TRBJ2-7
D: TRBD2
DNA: TGTGCCAGCAGCTTACGCAGCGGGAGGGCCGAGACCGAGCAGTACTTC
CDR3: CASSLRSGRAETEQYF

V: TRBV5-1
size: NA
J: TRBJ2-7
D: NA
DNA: TGCGCCAGCAGCTTTACCGGGGAACCGGAGGAGATCGAGCAGTACTTC
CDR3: CASSFTGEPEEIEQYF

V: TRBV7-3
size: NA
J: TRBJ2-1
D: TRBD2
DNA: TGTGCCAGCAGCCTTAGCGGGGACCCAAGGCAGTTCTTC
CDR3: CASSLSGDPRQFF

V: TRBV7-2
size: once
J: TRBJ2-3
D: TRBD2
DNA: TGTGCCAGCAGCCTCTGGCCGGGGGGGAGCACAGATACGCAGTATTTT
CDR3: CASSLWPGGSTDTQYF

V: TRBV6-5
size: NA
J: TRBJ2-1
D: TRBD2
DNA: TGTGCCAGCAGGGTTAGCGGGAGCGGTGAGCAGTTCTTC
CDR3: CASRVSGSGEQFF

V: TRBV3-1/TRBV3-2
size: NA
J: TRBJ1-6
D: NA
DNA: TGTGCCAGCAGCCAAGATTATGGGGGGTATAATTCACCCCTCCACTTT
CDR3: CASSQDYGGYNSPLHF

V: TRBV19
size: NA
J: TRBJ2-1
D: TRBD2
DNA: TGTGCCAGTGCACTAGCGGGTTCCTACAATGAGCAGTTCTTC
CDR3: CASALAGSYNEQFF

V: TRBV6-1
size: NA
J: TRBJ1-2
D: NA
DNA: TGTGCCAGCAGTGAAGCCTTGAGCGTATATGGCTACACCTTC
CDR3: CASSEALSVYGYTF

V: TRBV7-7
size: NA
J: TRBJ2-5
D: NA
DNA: TGTGCCAGCAGCTTGGTAGGCGGGACTCAAGAGACCCAGTACTTC
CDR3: CASSLVGGTQETQYF

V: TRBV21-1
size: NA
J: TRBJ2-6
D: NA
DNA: TGTGCCAGCCCCAAGCAACTATTTGGGGCCAACGTCCTGACTTTC
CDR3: CASPKQLFGANVLTF

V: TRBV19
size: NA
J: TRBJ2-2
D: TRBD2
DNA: TGTGCCAGTAGTAGTATTAGCGGGTTAAACACCGGGGAGCTGTTTTTT
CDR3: CASSSISGLNTGELFF

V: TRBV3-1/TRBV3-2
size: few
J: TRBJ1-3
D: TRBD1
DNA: TGTGCCAGCAGCTCCGGACAGGGGTTGAACACCATATATTTT
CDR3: CASSSGQGLNTIYF

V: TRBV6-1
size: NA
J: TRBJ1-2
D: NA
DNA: TGTGCCAGCAGTGAAGCCTCCGGCGGTGATGTCGATGGCTACACCTTC
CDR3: CASSEASGGDVDGYTF

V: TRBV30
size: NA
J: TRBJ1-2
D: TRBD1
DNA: TGTGCCTGGACAGGGGGCGGCTATGGCTACACCTTC
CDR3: CAWTGGGYGYTF